The source of this TCR beta chain is a study of T-cell reconstitution after alpha-beta-depleted transplantation in children. Study observations and caveats: Newly produced T cells mostly accounted for T-cell counts and diversity one year post-transplant.

This clonotype was detected many times. Its specificity is unknown. Unique molecular identifiers tagged the TCRbeta library. TCRdb re-analysed the PCR reads in MiXCR, keeping a single row per CDR3 protein. The table shows about 300,000 distinct CDR3 sequences, with around 9.1% occurring only once. This CDR3 contains 14 residues. The V segment lost 4 bases and the J segment 5 bases; nucleotides outside the gene matches: 7. The V gene's germline CDR1 is SGHTA and CDR2 FQGNSA. This TCR was recovered from a boy younger than two with acute myeloid leukemia, due to receive a stem cell transplant. The source was PBMCs, collected before TCRalphabeta/CD19-depleted stem cell transplant. The chain combines TRBV7-2 with TRBJ2-5, with 7 nucleotides matching TRBD1. CDR3 loop: CASSSFTGEETQYF. The DNA for the CDR3 is TGTGCCAGCAGCTCCTTCACAGGGGAGGAGACCCAGTACTTC. Filled out from reference TRBV7-2 and TRBJ2-5, the complete variable domain reads GAGVSQSPSNKVTEKGKDVELRCDPISGHTALYWYRQSLGQGLEFLIYFQGNSAPDKSGLPSDRFSAERTGGSVSTLTIQRTQQEDSAVYLCASSSFTGEETQYFGPGTRLLVL.